These 25 T cell receptor beta chains share one sample of origin, sequenced in a study of identical twins. TCRdb independently ran MiXCR on the 5' RACE reads; one entry per CDR3 protein. The profile shows fewer than 500,000 distinct CDR3 sequences, 14% of them singletons. The same sample was also used in a study of yellow fever vaccine responses in identical twins.

Sequenced input: CD4+ T cells sorted from blood. The source is a woman younger than 35 in good health.

This clonotype was observed a handful of times. The chain joins TRBV6-5 to TRBJ2-1, with 9 bases matching TRBD1. The CDR3 is 15 residues long. Germline V gene sequence: CDR1 MNHEY, CDR2 SVGAGI. The trim removed 2 bases at V and 6 bases at J, leaving 5 bases unmatched. CDR3 sequence reads: CASSYTGQGSNEQFF. In DNA, the CDR3 is TGTGCCAGCAGTTACACGGGACAGGGCTCCAATGAGCAGTTCTTC.

This clonotype occurred many times. The genes are TRBV3-1 and TRBJ1-2, with D possibly TRBD1 on 5 matching bases. V was clipped by 2 bases and J by 4 bases, with 8 bases between them. CDR3 length: 13 amino acids. In germline, CDR1 is LGHDT, CDR2 YNNKEL (reference sequence). The CDR3 spells CASSQRGGYGYTF. In nucleotides, the CDR3 is TGTGCCAGCAGCCAAAGGGGAGGCTATGGCTACACCTTC.

In this sample, this clonotype turned up a few times. The chain joins TRBV7-3 to TRBJ2-1, with D unresolved. Germline CDR1 SGHTA, CDR2 FQGTGA. Trimming removed 5 bases from V and 5 bases from J, with 13 bases in between. The CDR3 sequence is 14 residues long. The CDR3 sequence is CASSNQGPNNEQFF. The CDR3 DNA follows: TGTGCCAGCAGCAACCAAGGGCCCAACAATGAGCAGTTCTTC.

This clonotype turned up a few times. The chain combines TRBV6-5 with TRBJ2-5; D may be TRBD1 (6 bases). V was pared by 5 bases and J by 2 bases, with 18 bases between. Germline CDR1 reads MNHEY; CDR2 reads SVGAGI. This CDR3 is 16 amino acids long. The CDR3 protein is CASSHDRNGLQETQYF. DNA for the CDR3: TGTGCCAGCAGTCACGACAGGAACGGCCTACAAGAGACCCAGTACTTC.

V usage is TRBV6-2 or TRBV6-3 and J usage is TRBJ1-5; D is uncertain. Germline-derived CDR1 and CDR2 are MNHEY and SVGEGT. The CDR3 runs 15 residues. The ends were cut back, 6 bases at V and 1 base at J, with 13 bases in the middle. CDR3 sequence reads: CASSPEGLSNQPQHF. Written as DNA, the CDR3 is TGTGCCAGCAGCCCGGAGGGTTTGAGCAATCAGCCCCAGCATTTT.

The V call is TRBV5-1, the J call TRBJ2-3; the D gene is possibly TRBD2 (5 bases). V lost 6 bases, J lost 4 bases, and 15 bases lay in between. The CDR3 sequence is 14 residues long. Germline lookup yields CDR1 SGHRS and CDR2 YFSETQ. Here the CDR3 reads CASTSLEGADTQYF. The DNA for the CDR3 is TGCGCCAGCACGAGCCTTGAGGGCGCAGATACGCAGTATTTT. The full variable domain, completed using reference TRBV5-1 and TRBJ2-3, is KAGVTQTPRYLIKTRGQQVTLSCSPISGHRSVSWYQQTPGQGLQFLFEYFSETQRNKGNFPGRFSGRQFSNSRSEMNVSTLELGDSALYLCASTSLEGADTQYFGPGTRLTVL.

This clonotype was seen a handful of times. V and J are TRBV28 and TRBJ1-6; D is ambiguous. This CDR3 has 12 amino acids. V dropped 6 bases and J dropped 6 bases, with 6 bases sitting between them. Germline V gives CDR1 MDHEN, CDR2 SYDVKM. The CDR3 protein is CASRGGNSPLHF. The CDR3 bases are TGTGCCAGCAGGGGTGGTAATTCACCCCTCCACTTT.

At least ten counts were recorded for this clonotype. The chain combines TRBV29-1 with TRBJ2-5, with 9 bases that match TRBD2. This CDR3 has 14 amino acids. Germline CDR1 and CDR2: SQVTM and ANQGSEA. V dropped 6 bases and J dropped 5; count of bases not matched to a gene: 10. The CDR3 sequence is CSVLPGLASETQYF. In DNA, the CDR3 is TGCAGCGTCCTCCCGGGACTAGCATCGGAGACCCAGTACTTC.

The CDR3 DNA sequence: TGTGCCAGCAGCTCGGACAGGGGGGATAACTATGGCTACACCTTC. This encodes CASSSDRGDNYGYTF. The genes are TRBV7-2 and TRBJ1-2; 10 positions agree with TRBD1. The CDR3 totals 15 residues. Germline loops: CDR1 SGHTA, CDR2 FQGNSA. Losses at the gene ends were 4 bases for V and 1 base for J; bases not matched to a gene: 3. Using reference TRBV7-2 and TRBJ1-2 for the parts outside the CDR3, the full variable domain is GAGVSQSPSNKVTEKGKDVELRCDPISGHTALYWYRQSLGQGLEFLIYFQGNSAPDKSGLPSDRFSAERTGGSVSTLTIQRTQQEDSAVYLCASSSDRGDNYGYTFGSGTRLTVV.

The chain couples TRBV5-6 to TRBJ2-3, with D possibly TRBD1 on 5 matching bases. Trimming stripped 5 bases from V and 0 bases from J, with 22 bases between. Germline CDR1 is SGHDT and CDR2 is YYEEEE. CDR3 size: 18 residues. CDR3 residues: CASRDAKRQLTSTDTQYF. The CDR3 region has the DNA TGTGCCAGCAGAGACGCAAAGCGACAGCTTACGAGCACAGATACGCAGTATTTT.

This clonotype has just a few counts. The rearrangement uses TRBV15 and TRBJ2-5; a possible D gene is TRBD1 (7 bases). V shed 0 bases and J shed 4 bases, with 24 bases lying between them. The germline V gene encodes CDR1 LNHNV and CDR2 YYDKDF (reference sequence). This CDR3 spans 19 amino acids. The CDR3 bases are TGTGCCACCAGCAGAGAGAAGGTCCTAGGAGGGACAGCCCGAGAGACCCAGTACTTC. As protein: CATSREKVLGGTARETQYF.

This clonotype appeared a few times. This chain's CDR3 is CASSPRPGDSYEQYF. As DNA, the CDR3 is TGTGCCAGCAGCCCTCGCCCAGGTGACTCCTACGAGCAGTACTTC. The chain is built from TRBV7-6 and TRBJ2-7; D is undetermined. CDR3 length: 15 amino acids. Germline V gives CDR1 SGHVS, CDR2 FNYEAQ. The V gene lost 5 bases and the J gene lost 0 bases, with 14 bases spanning the gap.

V gene TRBV6-4 combines with J gene TRBJ2-3; D remains unclear. V lost 6 bases and J 4 bases, leaving 14 bases between the germline ends. CDR3 length equals 14 residues. Germline loops: CDR1 MRHNA, CDR2 SNTAGT. CDR3 bases: TGTGCCAGCAGCGACGGTAGGAAGGCAGATACGCAGTATTTT. Encoded protein: CASSDGRKADTQYF.

The chain carries TRBV19 and TRBJ2-7; D may correspond to TRBD1 or TRBD2 (5 bases each). The CDR3 is made up of 14 amino acids. V lost 7 bases and J 2 bases, leaving 15 bases between the germline ends. CDR1 is LNHDA, CDR2 SQIVND, per germline (reference sequence). CDR3 residues: CASNEGTGPYEQYF. The CDR3 DNA follows: TGTGCCAGTAATGAAGGGACGGGACCCTACGAGCAGTACTTC.

CDR3 in DNA: TGTGCCATCAGCCAAGACAGGGGGCCCTACGAGCAGTACTTC. The encoded protein is CAISQDRGPYEQYF. The rearrangement joins TRBV10-3 to TRBJ2-7; 10 bases agree with TRBD1. The CDR3 is made up of 14 amino acids. Germline CDR1 is ENHRY and CDR2 is SYGVKD. V trimming: 6 bases; J trimming: 2 bases; junction bases outside the gene matches: 4.

This clonotype was recorded at least ten times. The DNA of the CDR3 is TGTGCCAGCAGCTCCTCCGGGACGAGCGAGACCCAGTACTTC. Translation: CASSSSGTSETQYF. This rearrangement joins TRBV7-9 to TRBJ2-5, with D possibly called TRBD1 or TRBD2 (5 bases each). The CDR3 totals 14 residues. CDR1 is SEHNR, CDR2 FQNEAQ, per germline (reference sequence). Between the trimmed V and J ends, which lost 4 bases and 5 bases, there was a span of 14 bases. Variable domain in full (rest from reference TRBV7-9 and TRBJ2-5): DTGVSQNPRHKITKRGQNVTFRCDPISEHNRLYWYRQTLGQGPEFLTYFQNEAQLEKSRLLSDRFSAERPKGSFSTLEIQRTEQGDSAMYLCASSSSGTSETQYFGPGTRLLVL.

This clonotype was counted ten times or more. The rearrangement uses TRBV6-1 and TRBJ2-3, with D possibly being TRBD2 (6 bases). CDR3 size: 13 residues. The V gene's germline CDR1 is MNHNS and CDR2 SASEGT. Trimming removed 6 bases at V and 4 bases at J, with 11 bases between. The CDR3, as DNA: TGTGCCAGCAGCCCCCGACTAGCAGATACGCAGTATTTT. Translation gives CASSPRLADTQYF.

A word on this clonotype: A read error may account for a junction end that differs from germline. The chain links TRBV5-1 to TRBJ2-5; unclear D gene. Germline assignment: CDR1 SGHRS and CDR2 YFSETQ. CDR3 length equals 16 residues. The CDR3 DNA is TGCGCCAGCAGCTTCCTGGACGGAATAAACCAAGAGACCCAGAACTTC. Its protein product is CASSFLDGINQETQNF.

As DNA, the CDR3 is TGTGCCACCAAGTCCCGGGACAGGGGGCTCCTAGGGATTAACAATGAGCAGTTCTTC. As protein: CATKSRDRGLLGINNEQFF. The rearrangement joins TRBV24-1 to TRBJ2-1; 12 nucleotides line up with TRBD1. The CDR3 is made up of 19 amino acids. The V gene's germline CDR1 is KGHDR and CDR2 SFDVKD. The J segment lost 5 bases and the V segment lost 8 bases, leaving 18 bases of the junction unmatched.

This clonotype was counted between two and nine times. The chain employs TRBV7-9 and TRBJ1-6, with D possibly TRBD1 on 6 matching bases. The CDR3 runs to 14 residues. Germline V CDR1 and CDR2: SEHNR, FQNEAQ (reference sequence). Between the trimmed V and J ends, which lost 2 bases and 9 bases, there was a span of 11 bases. CDR3 residues: CASSLPGTPSPLHF. The CDR3 DNA reads as TGTGCCAGCAGCTTACCGGGGACACCTTCACCCCTCCACTTT.

This clonotype was counted between two and nine times. The rearrangement links TRBV20-1 to TRBJ2-1; 8 positions agree with TRBD2. The CDR3 consists of 14 residues. Unmatched junction bases numbered 10, after V lost 5 bases and J lost 7 bases. Germline lookup yields CDR1 DFQATT and CDR2 SNEGSKA (reference sequence). CDR3 region: CSAQTGLEWNEQFF. The CDR3 DNA follows: TGCAGTGCTCAAACGGGACTAGAGTGGAATGAGCAGTTCTTC.

This clonotype was recorded at least ten times. V usage is TRBV28 and J usage is TRBJ1-2, with D perhaps TRBD1 (6 bases). The CDR3 is made up of 13 amino acids. V dropped 6 bases and J dropped 6 bases, with 14 bases sitting between them. The germline V gene has CDR1 MDHEN and CDR2 SYDVKM. The CDR3 coding sequence is TGTGCCAGCAGGACCAGGGGTAGGGATGGCTACACCTTC. As protein: CASRTRGRDGYTF.

The chain has TRBV9 and TRBJ1-1; D is unresolved. V was shortened by 4 bases and J by 4 bases, with 14 bases between the two germline ends. Germline V gives CDR1 SGDLS, CDR2 YYNGEE. The CDR3 has 14 amino acids. The CDR3 reads CASSPSSGPTEAFF. The DNA of the CDR3 is TGTGCCAGCAGCCCCTCGAGTGGGCCCACTGAAGCTTTCTTT.

This clonotype came up many times. The rearrangement uses TRBV29-1 and TRBJ2-2; no firm D call. V was shortened by 5 bases and J by 1 base, with 11 bases between the two germline ends. This CDR3 is built from 14 residues. CDR1 is SQVTM, CDR2 ANQGSEA, per germline. In DNA form, the CDR3 reads TGCAGCGTTTCCCACACGGGGAACACCGGGGAGCTGTTTTTT. This translates into CSVSHTGNTGELFF.

This clonotype was observed at least ten times. J is TRBJ2-3 and V is TRBV4-1; no reliable D call. V was clipped by 1 base and J by 4 bases, with 15 bases between them. The CDR3 consists of 16 residues. Germline loops: CDR1 MGHRA, CDR2 YSYEKL. The CDR3 DNA is TGCGCCAGCAGCCAAGTCGATATGGGTTTCGCAGATACGCAGTATTTT. It is translated as CASSQVDMGFADTQYF.